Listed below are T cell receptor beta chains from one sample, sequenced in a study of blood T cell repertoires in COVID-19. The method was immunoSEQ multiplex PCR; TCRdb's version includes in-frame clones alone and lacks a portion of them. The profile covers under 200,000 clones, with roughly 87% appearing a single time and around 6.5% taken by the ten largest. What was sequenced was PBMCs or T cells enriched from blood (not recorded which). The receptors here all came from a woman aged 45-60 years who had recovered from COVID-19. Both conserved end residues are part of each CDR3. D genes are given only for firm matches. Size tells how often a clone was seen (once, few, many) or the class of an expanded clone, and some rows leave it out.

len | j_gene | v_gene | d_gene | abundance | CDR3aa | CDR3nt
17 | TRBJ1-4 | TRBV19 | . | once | CASSAITGLGTNEKLFF | TGTGCCAGTAGTGCCATAACAGGGCTGGGGACTAATGAAAAACTGTTTTTT
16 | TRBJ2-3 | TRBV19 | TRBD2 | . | CASSPGLAGFTDTQYF | TGTGCCAGTAGTCCTGGACTAGCGGGGTTCACAGATACGCAGTATTTT
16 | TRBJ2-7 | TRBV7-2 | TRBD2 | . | CASSSGTSGSAYEQYF | TGTGCCAGCAGCTCGGGGACTAGCGGGAGCGCCTACGAGCAGTACTTC
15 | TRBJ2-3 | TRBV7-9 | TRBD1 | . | CASSPGSGGRDTQYF | TGTGCCAGCAGCCCCGGTTCAGGGGGAAGAGATACGCAGTATTTT
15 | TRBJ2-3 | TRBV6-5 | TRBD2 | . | CASSLTSANTDTQYF | TGTGCCAGCAGTTTGACTAGCGCTAACACAGATACGCAGTATTTT
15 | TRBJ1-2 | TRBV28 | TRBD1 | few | CASRNTGTGNYGYTF | TGTGCCAGCAGGAATACCGGGACAGGGAACTATGGCTACACCTTC
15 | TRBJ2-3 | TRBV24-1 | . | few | CATSDPRGTGDTQYF | TGTGCCACCAGTGACCCCAGGGGCACAGGAGATACGCAGTATTTT
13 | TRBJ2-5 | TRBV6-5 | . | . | CASSYSSISVQYF | TGTGCCAGCAGTTACTCGAGCATTAGTGTCCAGTACTTC
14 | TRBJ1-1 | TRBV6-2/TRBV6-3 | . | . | CASSYSGRNTEAFF | TGTGCCAGCAGTTACTCGGGGCGGAACACTGAAGCTTTCTTT
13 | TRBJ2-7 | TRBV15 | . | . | CATSRGTGYEQYF | TGTGCCACCAGCAGAGGTACAGGGTACGAGCAGTACTTC
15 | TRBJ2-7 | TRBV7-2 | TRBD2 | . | CASSLQAGGTYEQYF | TGTGCCAGCAGCTTACAAGCGGGAGGTACCTACGAGCAGTACTTC
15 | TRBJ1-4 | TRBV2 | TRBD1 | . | CASREQGALNEKLFF | TGTGCCAGCAGGGAGCAGGGGGCCTTGAATGAAAAACTGTTTTTT
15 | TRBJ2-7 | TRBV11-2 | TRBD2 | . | CASSGGLAGNYEQYF | TGTGCCAGCAGCGGGGGACTAGCGGGAAACTACGAGCAGTACTTC
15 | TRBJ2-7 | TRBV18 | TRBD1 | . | CASSPTGTGYYEQYF | TGTGCCAGCTCACCTACCGGGACAGGTTACTACGAGCAGTACTTC
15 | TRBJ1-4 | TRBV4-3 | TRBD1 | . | CASSQGTGSSEKLFF | TGCGCCAGCAGCCAAGGGACAGGGAGCAGTGAAAAACTGTTTTTT
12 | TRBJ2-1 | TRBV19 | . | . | CASSRRQGEQFF | TGTGCCAGTAGTAGACGTCAGGGGGAGCAGTTCTTC
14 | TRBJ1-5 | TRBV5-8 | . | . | CASSLGQTNQPQHF | TGTGCCAGCAGCTTAGGACAGACTAATCAGCCCCAGCATTTT
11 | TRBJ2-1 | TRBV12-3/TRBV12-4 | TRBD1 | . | CASSAPGTEFF | TGTGCCAGCAGTGCGCCGGGGACAGAGTTCTTC
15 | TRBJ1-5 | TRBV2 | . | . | CASNGGRRFNQPQHF | TGTGCCAGCAATGGGGGCAGGCGATTCAATCAGCCCCAGCATTTT
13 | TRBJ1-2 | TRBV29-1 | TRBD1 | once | CSVEGGGGYGYTF | TGCAGCGTGGAAGGGGGCGGCGGCTATGGCTACACCTTC
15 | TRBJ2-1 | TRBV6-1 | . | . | CASSEQVIGYNEQFF | TGTGCCAGCAGTGAACAGGTTATTGGGTACAATGAGCAGTTCTTC
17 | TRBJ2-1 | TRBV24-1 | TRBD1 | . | CATSDSTDRAPYNEQFF | TGTGCCACCAGTGACTCCACTGACAGGGCGCCCTACAATGAGCAGTTCTTC
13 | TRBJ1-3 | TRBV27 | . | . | CASRPWEGNTIYF | TGTGCCAGCAGACCGTGGGAGGGAAACACCATATATTTT
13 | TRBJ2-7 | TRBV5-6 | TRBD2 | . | CASSFGSGNEQYF | TGTGCCAGCAGCTTTGGTAGCGGGAACGAGCAGTACTTC
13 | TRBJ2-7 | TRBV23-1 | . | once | CASSPMEHSEQYF | TGCGCCAGCAGTCCTATGGAACACAGCGAGCAGTACTTC
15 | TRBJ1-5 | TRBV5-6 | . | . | CASSLEGWGNQPQHF | TGTGCCAGCAGCTTAGAGGGATGGGGCAATCAGCCCCAGCATTTT
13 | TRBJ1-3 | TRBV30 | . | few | CAWSGTGKNTIYF | TGTGCCTGGAGTGGGACGGGAAAAAACACCATATATTTT
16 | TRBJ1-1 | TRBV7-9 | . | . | CASSSTRVDRGVEAFF | TGTGCCAGCAGCTCGACTAGGGTAGATAGGGGAGTTGAAGCTTTCTTT